This TCR beta chain is drawn from a study of blood T cells in healthy people across ages. It was with a sample-barcoded 5' primer and a J-beta primer mix that a second PCR of roughly 7 to 12 cycles was run. TCRdb reprocessed the 5' RACE reads with MiXCR, giving one entry per CDR3 protein. The sample consists of 850,000 to 1,100,000 distinct CDR3 sequences, 35% to 40% of them appearing once. The CDR3 loop spans 15 amino acids. Trimming cost V 1 base and J 4 bases; bases outside gene matches: 5. Germline loops: CDR1 SGHRS, CDR2 YFSETQ. The receptor was isolated from a man between 18 and 35 years old in good health. This sequence joins TRBV5-1 and TRBJ2-1, with 7 bases matching TRBD2. Sample: blood. The CDR3 DNA reads as TGCGCCAGCAGCTTGCGGGGGGACCCGTACAATGAGCAGTTCTTC. Translating gives CASSLRGDPYNEQFF.